This T cell receptor (beta chain) was documented in a study of blood T cell repertoires in COVID-19. TCRdb keeps only in-frame clones here, not all; method: immunoSEQ multiplex PCR. The sample includes 150,000 or so clones, approximately 86% of them seen just once. The CDR3 sequence is 14 residues long. CDR1 MNHEY and CDR2 SMNVEV come from the germline V gene (reference sequence). V lost 5 bases and J lost 2, with 12 bases in between. The V call is TRBV27, the J call TRBJ2-5, with a weak D call TRBD2 (6 bases). This clonotype originated in a woman between 65 and 79 years old with acute or convalescent COVID-19. Sequencing was performed on peripheral blood. CDR3 nucleotides: TGTGCCAGCAGTCACCGGGACTTACAAGAGACCCAGTACTTC. It is translated as CASSHRDLQETQYF.